This entry lists 14 T cell receptor beta chains sequenced from one sample in a study. TCRdb fed the 5' RACE reads into MiXCR, producing one record per CDR3 protein. This sample yields tens of thousands of distinct CDR3 sequences, of which more than 20% are seen a single time; roughly 3.1% belongs to the top ten. Sequenced: tumor-infiltrating naive CD4+ T cells sorted from the breast tumor. The subset was: naive CD4+ T cells, CD4+CD45RA+CD25-. The receptors here all came from a female donor with breast cancer.

This clonotype was detected a few times. The V call is TRBV29-1, the J call TRBJ1-4, with 8 bases that match TRBD1. Germline CDR1 reads SQVTM; CDR2 reads ANQGSEA. CDR3 length: 14 residues. After removal of 6 bases from V and 3 bases from J, the junction contained 6 bases not matched to a gene. The CDR3 here is CSVTGGEANEKLFF. In DNA form, the CDR3 reads TGCAGCGTCACAGGGGGGGAGGCTAATGAAAAACTGTTTTTT. Complete variable domain (other parts from reference TRBV29-1 and TRBJ1-4): SAVISQKPSRDICQRGTSLTIQCQVDSQVTMMFWYRQQPGQSLTLIATANQGSEATYESGFVIDKFPISRPNLTFSTLTVSNMSPEDSSIYLCSVTGGEANEKLFFGSGTQLSVL.

This chain uses TRBV20-1 with TRBJ1-5; possible D gene TRBD1, 5 bases. The V end was cut by 1 base, the J end by 2 bases, with 18 bases between. CDR3 length: 17 residues. Germline V gene lookup returns CDR1 DFQATT and CDR2 SNEGSKA (reference sequence). The chain's CDR3 is CSARAAREAGGNQPQHF. The DNA of the CDR3 is TGCAGTGCTAGAGCGGCTCGGGAGGCGGGGGGCAATCAGCCCCAGCATTTT.

V usage is TRBV5-4 and J usage is TRBJ2-3; 8 nucleotides match TRBD2. This CDR3 contains 17 residues. Looked up from germline, CDR1 is SGHNT and CDR2 is YYREEE (reference sequence). With 1 base clipped from V and 2 bases from J, the junction kept 9 bases outside the gene matches. CDR3 sequence reads: CASSLKVAGGPTDTQYF. CDR3 DNA sequence: TGTGCCAGCAGCTTGAAGGTGGCGGGAGGTCCCACAGATACGCAGTATTTT.

This clonotype was observed a few times. This may stem from a read error, because a much larger clone lies one nucleotide away. The chain carries TRBV6-5 and TRBJ2-3; 11 nucleotides agree with TRBD1. With V trimmed by 6 bases and J by 4 bases, 3 bases remained unmatched. Germline V gene data show CDR1 as MNHEY and CDR2 as SVGAGI. The CDR3 spans 14 residues. CDR3 nucleotide sequence: TGTGCCAGCAGAAGGACAGGGGGCGCAGATACGCAGTATTTT. Its translation: CASRRTGGADTQYF.

This clonotype was observed a few times. The CDR3 sequence is CASLAPPGGTEAFF. The CDR3 DNA follows: TGTGCCAGCCTCGCTCCCCCCGGTGGCACTGAAGCTTTCTTT. The chain joins TRBV6-6 to TRBJ1-1, with D hard to call. The CDR3 loop spans 14 amino acids. CDR1 and CDR2 (germline): MNHNY, SVGAGI (reference sequence). The V and J ends lost 8 bases and 4 bases respectively, with 17 bases between them.

The chain combines TRBV30 with TRBJ1-1; possible D gene TRBD1, 6 bases. Trimming left V 2 bases short and J 1 base short, with 11 bases between. Germline assignment: CDR1 GTSNPN and CDR2 SVGIG (reference sequence). The length of the CDR3 is 14 residues. Written as DNA, the CDR3 is TGTGCCTGGAGTCCGGGACATAAGAACACTGAAGCTTTCTTT. This sequence encodes CAWSPGHKNTEAFF.

Sample share makes this clonotype medium-sized. The chain combines TRBV20-1 with TRBJ1-5; TRBD1 might be the D (5 bases). V was pared by 5 bases and J by 9 bases, with 17 bases between. Germline V gives CDR1 DFQATT, CDR2 SNEGSKA (reference sequence). CDR3 length: 13 residues. In DNA form, the CDR3 reads TGCAGTGCTTCCGGGGCCTCTGAAGCGCCCCAGCATTTT. Its protein product is CSASGASEAPQHF.

The chain is built from TRBV29-1 and TRBJ2-5; D might be TRBD1 (6 bases). The CDR3 spans 13 residues. Germline CDR1 and CDR2: SQVTM and ANQGSEA. Trimming removed 5 bases from V and 5 bases from J, with 15 bases in between. This CDR3 is CSVLGDNEETQYF. CDR3 sequence (DNA): TGCAGCGTTCTTGGGGACAATGAGGAGACCCAGTACTTC.

This clonotype was observed a single time. In nucleotides, the CDR3 is TGCAGTGCTCGGGGGGTTACTGAAGCTTTCTTT. Translated: CSARGVTEAFF. This chain joins TRBV20-1 and TRBJ1-1; D might be TRBD1 (5 bases). Trimming pared 5 bases from V and 5 bases from J, leaving 9 bases between. The CDR3 extends over 11 amino acids. Per the germline V gene, CDR1 is DFQATT and CDR2 is SNEGSKA (reference sequence).

This clonotype has a count of ten or more. The chain uses TRBV6-5 and TRBJ2-7; D may be TRBD1 or TRBD2 (5 bases each). Germline CDR1 is MNHEY and CDR2 is SVGAGI. This CDR3 spans 15 amino acids. The ends were cut back, 5 bases at V and 3 bases at J, with 17 bases in the middle. CDR3 sequence reads: CASSPGTAKLYEQYF. CDR3 DNA: TGTGCCAGCAGTCCCGGGACGGCTAAACTCTACGAGCAGTACTTC.

V and J are TRBV7-9 and TRBJ2-7; D may be TRBD2 (5 bases). The germline V and J ends were trimmed by 5 bases and 2 bases, with 16 bases remaining between them. The CDR3 has 15 amino acids. CDR1 and CDR2 from the germline V gene are SEHNR and FQNEAQ (reference sequence). CDR3 nucleotide sequence: TGTGCCAGCAGCGATGGACTTTATCCTACCTACGAGCAGTACTTC. Translated, it gives CASSDGLYPTYEQYF. Variable domain in full (rest from reference TRBV7-9 and TRBJ2-7): DTGVSQNPRHKITKRGQNVTFRCDPISEHNRLYWYRQTLGQGPEFLTYFQNEAQLEKSRLLSDRFSAERPKGSFSTLEIQRTEQGDSAMYLCASSDGLYPTYEQYFGPGTRLTVT.

The rearrangement links TRBV4-1 to TRBJ2-2; TRBD2 agrees at 8 bases. Trimming cost V 5 bases and J 0 bases; bases outside gene matches: 5. The germline V gene has CDR1 MGHRA and CDR2 YSYEKL. CDR3 length equals 16 residues. For the CDR3, the DNA is TGCGCCAGCAGCTCCTGGACTAGCCCGAACACCGGGGAGCTGTTTTTT. Its protein is CASSSWTSPNTGELFF.

V usage is TRBV12-3 or TRBV12-4 and J usage is TRBJ2-7, with 9 bases identical to TRBD1. The CDR3 loop spans 14 amino acids. Germline trimming cut 8 bases from V and 4 bases from J; bases unmatched to any gene: 9. CDR3 DNA: TGTGCCAGCGCCGTGGACAGGGGATTGTACGAGCAGTACTTC. Its translation: CASAVDRGLYEQYF.

The chain couples TRBV7-8 to TRBJ2-2, with a weak D call TRBD2 (6 bases). Germline CDR1 SGHVS, CDR2 FQNEAQ. The CDR3 has 16 amino acids. V lost 1 base to trimming and J lost 2 bases, with 11 bases between them. CDR3 loop: CASSLGPSVNTGELFF. The CDR3 DNA sequence: TGTGCCAGCAGCTTAGGTCCTAGCGTTAACACCGGGGAGCTGTTTTTT.